The T cell receptor beta chain described here comes from a study of blood T cell repertoires in COVID-19. Study summary: Whether acute or convalescent, the COVID-19 samples came from the United States, Italy and Spain. Sample material is recorded as cDNA or gDNA derived from T cells, B-cell-depleted T cells, or PBMCs.

Assay used: immunoSEQ multiplex PCR; TCRdb lists only in-frame clones, some missing. Of around 280,000 clones listed, 85% to 90% are singletons. The count of this clone is one. The CDR3 covers 13 residues. The V end lost 2 bases, the J end lost 3 bases, and 8 bases lay between the germline ends. CDR1 and CDR2 from the germline V gene are MGHRA and YSYEKL. The rearrangement joins TRBV4-1 to TRBJ2-7; no clear D. The specimen sequenced was peripheral blood. This TCR was sampled from a man aged 65 to 85 with acute or convalescent COVID-19. Written as DNA, the CDR3 is TGCGCCAGCAGCCAACGAGCAAGCTACGAGCAGTACTTC. This encodes CASSQRASYEQYF.